This TCR beta chain came from a study of monozygotic twins with inflammatory bowel disease (dated by TCRdb to between 2018 and 2021). Concerning the study at large: The full study comprised 30 or so monozygotic twin pairs: nine German pairs (four IBD-concordant, five IBD-discordant) and 19 IBD-discordant Danish pairs. Each individual had, on average, about 151 000 unique TCRalpha sequences and 181 000 unique TCRbeta sequences available for analysis. Disease-associated traits were sought mainly through comparisons between IBD patients and their genetically identical healthy co-twins within discordant pairs. Findings and caveats that apply to the study as a whole: No difference in repertoire similarity was observed between concordant and discordant twins, possibly owing to limited statistical power. Because patients received different immunosuppressive treatments, the repertoires may have picked up extra background noise and variability between individuals. Compared with healthy twins, IBD patients shared fewer clonotypes with other individuals, and the difference was most pronounced in patients with signs of disease activity. Measured by the inverse Simpson index, TCRbeta repertoire diversity was lower in IBD patients than in their healthy co-twins. The results gave no support for a single strong signal or clonotype linked to IBD. Distinction between different T cell subtypes could not be achieved in the analysis.

The CDR1 and CDR2 encoded by the germline V gene are MNHEY and SVGAGI. From the cysteine through the phenylalanine, the CDR3 covers 14 amino acids. The DNA is not on file. As for this clonotype: The antigen it binds to is not known.

Libraries were prepared through 5' RACE. For each TCR library, approximately 3,700 ng of total RNA was used. For each sample, cDNA synthesis with SMARTScribe reverse transcriptase was split into eight separate reactions. Unique molecular identifiers containing a 6-nucleotide sample barcode were introduced through template switching during cDNA synthesis. Two nested PCRs of approximately 16 and 9 cycles amplified the TCRalpha and TCRbeta cDNA, and bead purification followed each PCR. Before amplification, the cDNA was treated with uracil DNA-glycosylase and purified using the QIAquick PCR purification kit. In the second PCR, Illumina TruSeq-compatible adapters and sample-specific barcodes were added. Library quality and concentration were checked on TapeStation and Qubit, and libraries were pooled at 5 to 6.5 ng each. Sequencing of the pooled libraries was done on an Illumina HiSeq2500 single-index Rapid Run using custom sequencing primers and 2 x 100 bp reads. The paper's data handling went like this. PCR and sequencing errors were corrected by UMI-based consensus assembly using MiGEC version 1.2.6. MiXCR version 2.1.1 handled V(D)J alignment, clonotype assembly and CDR3 extraction. To normalise gene usage, clonotype sharing and MAIT/NKT TCR abundance, the top 1000, 10 000 and 20 000 clonotypes in each sample were analysed. Diversity was computed as the inverse Simpson index with the vegan R package after downsampling to 27 000 UMIs. Paired Mann-Whitney U tests were applied to discordant twin pairs, with Benjamini-Hochberg correction for multiple testing. With the reads reprocessed by TCRdb, a single entry stands for each CDR3 protein sequence and no DNA is reported. Here the V and J calls rest on TCRdb's processing, not on the authors' analysis. The table held for this sample gives roughly 300,000 distinct CDR3 sequences. The top ten hold over 5.5% of the sample.

From each donor, an approximately 2.3 ml peripheral blood sample was collected into PAXgene tubes and kept at -80 degrees C. Without any T cell sorting, total RNA was extracted from whole blood using the PAXgene blood miRNA kit on an automated QIAcube. Deep TCRalpha and TCRbeta repertoire profiling with unique molecular barcoding was performed on peripheral blood of monozygotic twin pairs concordant or discordant for inflammatory bowel disease. Smoking habits were recorded for all twin pairs, with individuals classified as current, former or never smokers. Specimen: blood. The receptor chain draws on TRBV6-5 and TRBJ1-2; the TCRdb D gene call, TRBD1, has no DNA to confirm it. The receptor's source is a human donor with ulcerative colitis or Crohn's disease, or a healthy co-twin of an affected twin (not recorded which). The CDR3 amino acid sequence is: CASSYGQGGYGYTF.